Listed below are T cell receptor beta chains from one sample, sequenced in a study of cytomegalovirus exposure and HLA in healthy donors. Repertoires were generated with immunoSEQ multiplex PCR, while TCRdb's copy carries only in-frame clones and drops some. Of roughly 300,000 clones listed, 70% to 90% are singletons. What was sequenced was PBMCs. The source is a woman between 18 and 29 years old in good health and CMV-seronegative. The CDR3 runs from the conserved cysteine through the conserved F or W. The D gene is left open where the match is weak. Not every row has a clone size; where given, it reads once, few, many or a size class.

j_call	clone_size	v_call	d_call	cdr3_nt	cdr3_aa
TRBJ1-1	.	TRBV14	.	TGTGCCAGCAGCCAATCGCACAGGGCTTTGGGCACTGAAGCTTTCTTT	CASSQSHRALGTEAFF
TRBJ1-5	.	TRBV7-9	.	TGTGCCAGCAGCTTAGCCGAATGGGGGCCGGGACAGCCCCAGCATTTT	CASSLAEWGPGQPQHF
TRBJ1-2	.	TRBV6-5	TRBD1	TGTGCCAGCACCAGGGGGCAGTTCTATGGCTACACCTTC	CASTRGQFYGYTF
TRBJ2-3	.	TRBV9	.	TGTGCCAGCAGCGTTGGCGATACGCAGTATTTT	CASSVGDTQYF
TRBJ2-1	.	TRBV2	TRBD2	TGTGCCAGCAGTGGATGGGAGGGCCGCAATGAGCAGTTCTTC	CASSGWEGRNEQFF
TRBJ2-7	.	TRBV18	TRBD2	TGTGCCAGCTCTCCATCTAGCGGGAGGGACCACGAGCAGTACTTC	CASSPSSGRDHEQYF
TRBJ2-5	.	TRBV6-1	.	TGTGCCAGCAGTGACGTTTTGCGCGGGGAGACCCAGTACTTC	CASSDVLRGETQYF
TRBJ2-1	once	TRBV2	.	TGTGCCAGCAGTGAAAGCCGCGGATCCTATCCGACCTACAATGAGCAGTTCTTC	CASSESRGSYPTYNEQFF
TRBJ2-2	.	TRBV10-3	TRBD1	TGTGCCATCCCGCGCCCCGGACAGGGGATGATTACCGGGGAGCTGTTTTTT	CAIPRPGQGMITGELFF
TRBJ2-1	.	TRBV2	.	TGTGCCAGCAGTGTAAGGTTTCTGGAGTCGGATGAGCAGTTCTTC	CASSVRFLESDEQFF
TRBJ2-7	.	TRBV18	.	TGTGCCAGCTCACCTGTCAGCTCCTACGAGCAGTACTTC	CASSPVSSYEQYF
TRBJ2-5	.	TRBV10-1	TRBD1	TGCGCCAGCAGCTTGGGACAGGGGCAAGAGACCCAGTACTTC	CASSLGQGQETQYF
TRBJ1-5	.	TRBV9	.	TGTGCCAGCAGCGTAGTGAGTACTAGCGGGCCCCAGCATTTT	CASSVVSTSGPQHF
TRBJ2-7	.	TRBV7-2	.	TGTGCCAGCAGTCGGGAACGGGAGCAGTACTTC	CASSREREQYF
TRBJ2-2	.	TRBV11-1	.	TGTGCCAGCAGCGTAACGGGACTTATCACCGGGGAGCTGTTTTTT	CASSVTGLITGELFF
TRBJ1-1	.	TRBV6-5	.	TGTGCCAGCAGTACGAACAAAACGGGCACTGAAGCTTTCTTT	CASSTNKTGTEAFF
TRBJ2-2	.	TRBV28	.	TGTGCCAGCAGCCACGGGGGTATCAACACCGGGGAGCTGTTTTTT	CASSHGGINTGELFF
TRBJ2-2	.	TRBV7-9	TRBD2	TGTGCCAGCAGCTTAAGACTAGCGGGAGATTTCGGGGAGCTGTTTTTT	CASSLRLAGDFGELFF
TRBJ2-7	.	TRBV2	.	TGTGCCAGCAGTGAAAGGGGCGTCAGGTCAGCCTACGAGCAGTACTTC	CASSERGVRSAYEQYF
TRBJ2-7	.	TRBV27	.	TGTGCCAGCAGTTTTGGAGGTAGCGCCCCCTCCCGCTCCTACGAGCAGTACTTC	CASSFGGSAPSRSYEQYF
TRBJ1-5	.	TRBV6-4	.	TGTGCCAGCAGCCCGGGGGTGGATCAGCCCCAGCATTTT	CASSPGVDQPQHF
TRBJ2-5	.	TRBV27	.	TGTGCCAGCCGGAGACAAGAGACCCAGTACTTC	CASRRQETQYF
TRBJ1-5	.	TRBV28	.	TGTGCCAGCAGTTGGGGGGGGAGCGGGCAGCCCCAGCATTTT	CASSWGGSGQPQHF
TRBJ2-1	.	TRBV7-6	.	TGTGCCAGCACCTCGACGGGGGATGAGCAGTTCTTC	CASTSTGDEQFF
TRBJ2-7	.	TRBV7-9	TRBD1	TGTGCCAGCAGCTCCGACAGGGGGCTCCACGAGCAGTACTTC	CASSSDRGLHEQYF
TRBJ2-7	.	TRBV7-2	TRBD1	TGTGCCAGCAGCTTAGGGGGGACAGGGACCTACGAGCAGTACTTC	CASSLGGTGTYEQYF
TRBJ2-4	few	TRBV19	.	TGTGCCAGTAGTATACAGGAAAACATTCAGTACTTC	CASSIQENIQYF
TRBJ1-5	once	TRBV30	.	TGTGCCTGGAGTGTACACAGCAAATATAGCAATCAGCCCCAGCATTTT	CAWSVHSKYSNQPQHF
TRBJ2-7	.	TRBV7-2	.	TGTGCCAGCAGCGCAAGCGTCGAGCAGTACTTC	CASSASVEQYF
TRBJ2-7	.	TRBV4-1	TRBD2	TGCGCCAGCAGCCAAGGACTAGCGGGAGTCCCCTACGAGCAGTACTTC	CASSQGLAGVPYEQYF
TRBJ1-1	.	TRBV11-3	.	TGTGCCAGCAGCTTAGGTACGGACACTGAAGCTTTCTTT	CASSLGTDTEAFF
TRBJ2-7	.	TRBV25-1	.	TGTGCCAGCGCCAGATTTCAAGATAGGGCGGGGGAGCAGTACTTC	CASARFQDRAGEQYF
TRBJ1-3	.	TRBV6-4	.	TGTGCCAGCCGTAGCTCTGGAAACACCATATATTTT	CASRSSGNTIYF
TRBJ1-2	few	TRBV29-1	.	TGCAGCGTCAAGACAACCCTGGGCGGCTACACCTTC	CSVKTTLGGYTF
TRBJ2-7	.	TRBV5-6	TRBD2	TGTGCCAGCAGCTTGGCGCTAGCGGGGCACTACGAGCAGTACTTC	CASSLALAGHYEQYF
TRBJ2-1	.	TRBV25-1	.	TGTGCCAGCAGTGGGAGAAGGAATGAGCAGTTCTTC	CASSGRRNEQFF
TRBJ2-7	.	TRBV11-1	.	TGTGCCAGCAGCTTAGCGCCAGGGCGGTCCTACGAGCAGTACTTC	CASSLAPGRSYEQYF
TRBJ2-5	.	TRBV18	.	TGTGCCAGCTCACGGAGTGGAGGGGAGACCCAGTACTTC	CASSRSGGETQYF
TRBJ2-1	.	TRBV2	TRBD2	TGTGCCAGCAGCGAACCGCCGACTAGCGGGATGGATGAGCAGTTCTTC	CASSEPPTSGMDEQFF
TRBJ2-7	.	TRBV13	.	TGTGCCAGCAGCCCCATAGGGGGCTCCTACGAGCAGTACTTC	CASSPIGGSYEQYF
TRBJ1-4	.	TRBV6-5	.	TGTGCCAGCAGTTACTCTGAGGCGTCTAATGAAAAACTGTTTTTT	CASSYSEASNEKLFF
TRBJ2-7	once	TRBV6-6	TRBD1	TGTGCCAGCAGAGACACGGACAGGGGAGGAGAGCAGTACTTC	CASRDTDRGGEQYF
TRBJ2-3	.	TRBV9	.	TGTGCCAGCAGCGTAGTTCCCCAGGCCACAGATACGCAGTATTTT	CASSVVPQATDTQYF
TRBJ2-3	.	TRBV4-3	.	TGCGCCAGCAGCCAACGTATCGGAGATACGCAGTATTTT	CASSQRIGDTQYF
TRBJ1-2	few	TRBV4-2	TRBD1	TGTGCCAGCAGCCAAGAAGGGGACAGGCAAACTATGAGCTACACCTTC	CASSQEGDRQTMSYTF
TRBJ2-7	.	TRBV28	TRBD1	TGTGCCAGCAGTTTTCCGGACAGGACCTTATACGAGCAGTACTTC	CASSFPDRTLYEQYF
TRBJ1-5	.	TRBV2	TRBD1	TGTGCCAGCGGACAGGGCCGGGCGCCCCAGCATTTT	CASGQGRAPQHF
TRBJ1-3	.	TRBV9	TRBD1	TGTGCCAGCAGCGGACGACAGGGTTCCCCAGGAAACACCATATATTTT	CASSGRQGSPGNTIYF
TRBJ2-7	.	TRBV5-5	.	TGTGCCAGCAGCTTGGTGGTGGGGGGTTGGTACGAGCAGTACTTC	CASSLVVGGWYEQYF
TRBJ2-5	once	TRBV5-8	.	TGTGCCAGCAGCTTGCGTCCGTACCAAGAGACCCAGTACTTC	CASSLRPYQETQYF
TRBJ1-1	many	TRBV11-2	.	TGTGCCAGCAGCTTAGAGAGGGCTGTGACAAGGGCTTTCTTT	CASSLERAVTRAFF
TRBJ2-7	.	TRBV6-6	TRBD1	TGTGCCAGCCGCGGACAGGGAAGCGAGCAGTACTTC	CASRGQGSEQYF
TRBJ1-5	.	TRBV18	TRBD1	TGTGCCAGCTCACCCAACAGGGGCGATCAGCCCCAGCATTTT	CASSPNRGDQPQHF
TRBJ2-7	.	TRBV23-1	TRBD1	TGCGCCAGCAGTCTTCCGAGGGGGCCGTACGAGCAGTACTTC	CASSLPRGPYEQYF
TRBJ2-7	.	TRBV5-8	.	TGTGCCAGCAGCCTCGGGGGCTACGAGCAGTACTTC	CASSLGGYEQYF
TRBJ1-5	.	TRBV19	TRBD1	TGTGCCAGTAGCGAGGGGGCCGGGCCCCAGCATTTT	CASSEGAGPQHF
TRBJ2-5	.	TRBV5-1	.	TGCGCCAGCAGCTTGGCCCAACAGAAAGAGACCCAGTACTTC	CASSLAQQKETQYF
TRBJ2-5	.	TRBV18	.	TGTGCCAGCCTCCGGGAAGGAGAGACCCAGTACTTC	CASLREGETQYF